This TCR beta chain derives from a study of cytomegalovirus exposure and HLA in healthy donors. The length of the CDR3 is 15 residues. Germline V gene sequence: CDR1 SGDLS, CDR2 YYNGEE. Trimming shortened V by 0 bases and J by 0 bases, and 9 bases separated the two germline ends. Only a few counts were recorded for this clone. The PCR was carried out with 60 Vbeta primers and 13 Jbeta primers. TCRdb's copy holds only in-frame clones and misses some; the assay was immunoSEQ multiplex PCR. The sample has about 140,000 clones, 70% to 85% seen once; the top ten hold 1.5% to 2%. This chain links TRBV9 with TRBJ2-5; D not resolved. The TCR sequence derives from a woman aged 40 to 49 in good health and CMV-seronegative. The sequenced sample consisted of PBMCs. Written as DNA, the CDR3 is TGTGCCAGCAGCGTAGCGTCTGCGTACCAAGAGACCCAGTACTTC. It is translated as CASSVASAYQETQYF.